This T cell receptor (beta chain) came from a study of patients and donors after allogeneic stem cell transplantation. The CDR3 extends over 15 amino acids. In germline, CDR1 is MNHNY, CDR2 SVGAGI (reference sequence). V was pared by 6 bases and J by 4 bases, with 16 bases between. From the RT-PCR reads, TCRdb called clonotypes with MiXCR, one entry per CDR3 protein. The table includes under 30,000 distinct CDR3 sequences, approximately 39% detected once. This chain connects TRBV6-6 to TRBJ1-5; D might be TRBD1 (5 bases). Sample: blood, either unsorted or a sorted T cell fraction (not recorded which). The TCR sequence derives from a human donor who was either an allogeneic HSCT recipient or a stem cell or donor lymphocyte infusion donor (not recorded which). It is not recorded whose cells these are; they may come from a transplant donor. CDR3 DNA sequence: TGTGCCAGCAGCTCTCTGGGGGGGTGGAATCAGCCCCAGCATTTT. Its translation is CASSSLGGWNQPQHF.